This TCR beta chain was identified in a study of blood T cell repertoires in COVID-19. Across the whole study: PBMCs, B-cell-depleted T cells, or T cells were the source of the cDNA or gDNA that made up the material.

Germline assignment: CDR1 LNHDA and CDR2 SQIVND (reference sequence). Trimming removed 6 bases from V and 1 base from J, with 16 bases in between. There are 15 residues in the CDR3. Method: immunoSEQ multiplex PCR; TCRdb's copy keeps in-frame clones and lacks some. The repertoire holds some 200,000 clones, with 70% to 90% as singletons. The chain recombines TRBV19 with TRBJ2-7; tentatively, D is TRBD2 (6 bases). The TCR originated in a man aged 45-65 years with COVID-19, enrolled during active disease. Sequencing was carried out using peripheral blood. Written as DNA, the CDR3 is TGTGCCAGTAGCCCGGGCCTAGGAGGGTCCTACGAGCAGTACTTC. Protein sequence: CASSPGLGGSYEQYF. Based on the CDR3 plus reference TRBV19 and TRBJ2-7, the full variable domain is DGGITQSPKYLFRKEGQNVTLSCEQNLNHDAMYWYRQDPGQGLRLIYYSQIVNDFQKGDIAEGYSVSREKKESFPLTVTSAQKNPTAFYLCASSPGLGGSYEQYFGPGTRLTVT.